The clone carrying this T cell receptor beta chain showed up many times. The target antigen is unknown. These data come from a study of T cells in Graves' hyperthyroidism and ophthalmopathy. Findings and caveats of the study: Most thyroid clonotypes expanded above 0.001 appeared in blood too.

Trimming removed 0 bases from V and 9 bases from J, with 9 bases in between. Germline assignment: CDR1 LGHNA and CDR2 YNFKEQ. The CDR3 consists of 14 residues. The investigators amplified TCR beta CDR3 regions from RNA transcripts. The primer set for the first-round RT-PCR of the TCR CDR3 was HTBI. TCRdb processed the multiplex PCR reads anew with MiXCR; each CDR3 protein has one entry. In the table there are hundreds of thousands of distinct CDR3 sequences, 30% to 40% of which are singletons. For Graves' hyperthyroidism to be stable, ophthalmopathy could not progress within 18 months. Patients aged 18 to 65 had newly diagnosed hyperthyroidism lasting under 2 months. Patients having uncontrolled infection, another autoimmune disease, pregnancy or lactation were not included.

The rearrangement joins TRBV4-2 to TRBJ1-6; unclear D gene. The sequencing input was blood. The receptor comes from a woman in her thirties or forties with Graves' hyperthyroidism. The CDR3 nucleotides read TGTGCCAGCAGCCAAGAAAGGATAGGTTCACCCCTCCACTTT. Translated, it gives CASSQERIGSPLHF.